Sequencing of this T cell receptor beta chain was carried out in a study of control samples from healthy donors and cancer patients. Generated by immunoSEQ multiplex PCR, the TCRdb table keeps only in-frame clones and is missing some. Counted here are fewer than 150,000 clones, about 91% occurring once; the ten biggest clones make up roughly 9.4%. This CDR3 region has 15 residues. Germline V gene sequence: CDR1 MDHEN, CDR2 SYDVKM. The V segment lost 6 bases and the J segment 2 bases; nucleotides outside the gene matches: 7. A few counts support this clone. The TCR was taken from a young man in good health. Sequencing was carried out using blood. The chain recombines TRBV28 with TRBJ2-7; 10 bases fit TRBD1. CDR3 in amino acids: CASSSGTGAPYEQYF. The CDR3 bases are TGTGCCAGCAGCTCTGGGACAGGGGCCCCCTACGAGCAGTACTTC.